The clone carrying this TCR beta chain was seen more than once but under ten times. Germline lookup yields CDR1 MNHNS and CDR2 SASEGT. The V end lost 4 bases, the J end lost 0 bases, and 16 bases lay between the germline ends. This CDR3 is 16 amino acids long. This sample is part of a study of blood T cell repertoires in COVID-19. Profiling relied on immunoSEQ multiplex PCR, and the TCRdb table lists in-frame clones only, not all of them. The data contain around 260,000 clones, around 87% of them singletons. The gene calls are TRBV6-1 and TRBJ2-7; D might be TRBD2 (5 bases). The sequenced sample was peripheral blood. This receptor was identified in a woman in her forties or fifties with acute or convalescent COVID-19. CDR3 loop: CASSVGSSGFSYEQYF. The CDR3 region has the DNA TGTGCCAGCAGTGTGGGATCAAGCGGCTTCTCCTACGAGCAGTACTTC.